The 11 T cell receptor beta chains listed next were all sequenced from one sample in a study of blood T cells in healthy people across ages. The second PCR ran about 6 to 12 cycles with a sample-barcoded 5' primer and J-beta primers. TCRdb recomputed calls from the 5' RACE reads with MiXCR, one row per CDR3 protein. The table includes about 840,000 distinct CDR3 sequences, roughly 29% detected once. This sample was shared with a second study, whose subject was T cells of mothers and their children.

The material sequenced was blood. All receptors derive from a woman aged 40-49 years in good health.

Turning to this clonotype: Since no conserved phenylalanine or tryptophan closes the CDR3, a read error is the likely cause. DNA of the CDR3: TGCGCCAGCAGCTTTGCTCAGGGGAAGACGAACTATGGCTACACCGTC. This codes for CASSFAQGKTNYGYTV. This chain links TRBV5-1 with TRBJ1-2; perhaps TRBD1 as D (6 bases). The CDR3 has 16 residues. Per the germline V gene, CDR1 is SGHRS and CDR2 is YFSETQ. The V and J ends lost 2 bases and 2 bases respectively, with 16 bases between them.

This clonotype was counted a few times. J is TRBJ1-4 and V is TRBV5-1; D may be TRBD1 (5 bases). In germline, CDR1 is SGHRS, CDR2 YFSETQ. The V end lost 4 bases, the J end lost 10 bases, and 14 bases lay between the germline ends. The CDR3 runs 13 residues. This chain's CDR3 is CASSPGTKGKLFF. DNA of the CDR3: TGCGCCAGCAGCCCCGGGACGAAGGGAAAACTGTTTTTT.

This clonotype was seen repeatedly, ten times or more. This chain uses TRBV4-1 with TRBJ2-7, with TRBD2 matching over 9 bases. J gave up 0 bases and V 2 bases, and 2 bases lay outside the gene matches. CDR1 is MGHRA and CDR2 is YSYEKL in the germline V gene. The CDR3 length is 15 residues. CDR3 bases: TGCGCCAGCAGCCAATCTAGCGGGAACTCCTACGAGCAGTACTTC. It is translated as CASSQSSGNSYEQYF.

This clonotype was counted a few times. Relative to the germline gene, one junction end is altered; a read error may explain this. The rearrangement joins TRBV20-1 to TRBJ2-1; no reliable D call. Per germline, CDR1 DFQATT and CDR2 SNEGSKA (reference sequence). The CDR3 runs 14 residues. CDR3 sequence: CSATPGGGYNEQFF. The CDR3 DNA reads as TGCAGTGCTACCCCGGGCGGTGGTTACAATGAACAGTTCTTC.

This chain joins TRBV4-1 and TRBJ1-1; no firm D call. CDR1 is MGHRA, CDR2 YSYEKL, per germline. The germline V and J ends were trimmed by 0 bases and 5 bases, with 13 bases remaining between them. CDR3 length: 15 amino acids. This CDR3 is CASSQETSQPTEAFF. The CDR3 nucleotides read TGCGCCAGCAGCCAAGAAACATCCCAGCCAACTGAAGCTTTCTTT.

This clonotype was recorded a few times. The V gene is TRBV2, the J gene TRBJ2-7; weak D call: TRBD2 (6 bases). The CDR3 contains 14 residues. Germline CDR1 reads SNHLY; CDR2 reads FYNNEI. The V and J ends lost 6 bases and 3 bases respectively, with 15 bases between them. The CDR3 reads CASRKTGSNYEQYF. The CDR3 coding sequence is TGTGCCAGCAGAAAAACCGGGAGTAACTACGAGCAGTACTTC. Full variable domain (outside the CDR3, taken from reference TRBV2 and TRBJ2-7): EPEVTQTPSHQVTQMGQEVILRCVPISNHLYFYWYRQILGQKVEFLVSFYNNEISEKSEIFDDQFSVERPDGSNFTLKIRSTKLEDSAMYFCASRKTGSNYEQYFGPGTRLTVT.

The V and J genes are TRBV7-9 and TRBJ2-3; tentatively, D is TRBD2 (5 bases). The V end lost 1 base, the J end lost 5 bases, and 10 bases lay between the germline ends. CDR1 SEHNR and CDR2 FQNEAQ come from the germline V gene (reference sequence). The CDR3 consists of 14 residues. CDR3: CASSLDLGGDTQYF. CDR3 coding DNA: TGTGCCAGCAGCTTAGACCTAGGAGGAGATACGCAGTATTTT. Based on the CDR3 plus reference TRBV7-9 and TRBJ2-3, the full variable domain is DTGVSQNPRHKITKRGQNVTFRCDPISEHNRLYWYRQTLGQGPEFLTYFQNEAQLEKSRLLSDRFSAERPKGSFSTLEIQRTEQGDSAMYLCASSLDLGGDTQYFGPGTRLTVL.

In this sample, this clonotype turned up many times. This sequence joins TRBV4-1 and TRBJ1-2, with a weak D call TRBD1 (6 bases). Looked up from germline, CDR1 is MGHRA and CDR2 is YSYEKL. The V gene lost 4 bases and the J gene lost 3 bases, with 12 bases spanning the gap. This CDR3 comprises 14 residues. The CDR3 loop is CASSLRDTYYGYTF. CDR3 DNA sequence: TGCGCCAGCAGCCTTCGGGACACCTACTATGGCTACACCTTC.

In this sample, this clonotype turned up a few times. The rearrangement links TRBV5-1 to TRBJ2-7; 7 nucleotides agree with TRBD1. This CDR3 has 14 amino acids. V shed 8 bases, J shed 0 bases, and the junction held 8 bases outside the gene matches. Germline CDR1 reads SGHRS; CDR2 reads YFSETQ. This chain's CDR3 is CASTRDSSSYEQYF. CDR3 nucleotide sequence: TGCGCCAGTACCCGGGACAGTAGCTCCTACGAGCAGTACTTC.

This clonotype appeared a few times. This chain connects TRBV5-1 to TRBJ2-3; TRBD2 matches 8 bases. The CDR3 totals 13 residues. V lost 6 bases and J lost 4; bases outside the gene matches: 4. The germline V gene encodes CDR1 SGHRS and CDR2 YFSETQ. The CDR3 protein is CASTSAGADTQYF. The CDR3 DNA follows: TGCGCCAGCACTTCAGCGGGGGCAGATACGCAGTATTTT.

This clonotype was detected only a few times. The rearrangement links TRBV5-1 to TRBJ2-6, with TRBD2 as a possible D gene (5 bases). V gave up 0 bases and J gave up 0 bases, with 10 bases separating them. From germline, CDR1 is SGHRS and CDR2 YFSETQ. The CDR3 is 17 amino acids. The CDR3 sequence is CASSLVLGSSGANVLTF. The CDR3 region has the DNA TGCGCCAGCAGCTTGGTGTTAGGGAGCTCTGGGGCCAACGTCCTGACTTTC.